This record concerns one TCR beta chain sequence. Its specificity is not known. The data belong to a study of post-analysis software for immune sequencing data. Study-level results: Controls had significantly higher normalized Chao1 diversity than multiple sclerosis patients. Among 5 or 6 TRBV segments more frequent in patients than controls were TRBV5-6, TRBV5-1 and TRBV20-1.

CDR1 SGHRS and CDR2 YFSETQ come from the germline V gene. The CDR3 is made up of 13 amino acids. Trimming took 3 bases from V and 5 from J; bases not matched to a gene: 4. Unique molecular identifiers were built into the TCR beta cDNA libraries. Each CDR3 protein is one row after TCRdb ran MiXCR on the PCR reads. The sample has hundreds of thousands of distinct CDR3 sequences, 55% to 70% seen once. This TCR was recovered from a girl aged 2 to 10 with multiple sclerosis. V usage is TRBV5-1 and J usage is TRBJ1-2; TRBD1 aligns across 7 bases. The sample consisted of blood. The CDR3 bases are TGCGCCAGCAGCTGGGACAGTCTTTATGGCTACACCTTC. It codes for CASSWDSLYGYTF. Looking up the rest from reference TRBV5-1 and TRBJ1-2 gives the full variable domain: KAGVTQTPRYLIKTRGQQVTLSCSPISGHRSVSWYQQTPGQGLQFLFEYFSETQRNKGNFPGRFSGRQFSNSRSEMNVSTLELGDSALYLCASSWDSLYGYTFGSGTRLTVV.